The 22 T cell receptor beta chains in this list originate from one sample, sequenced in a study of blood T cell repertoires in COVID-19. Sequenced by immunoSEQ multiplex PCR; TCRdb stores in-frame clones only, minus some. Among approximately 500,000 clones listed, 88% were seen once. Sequenced sample: PBMCs or T cells enriched from blood (not recorded which). The source of these receptors is a woman between 35 and 50 years old who had recovered from COVID-19.

The rearrangement links TRBV6-2 or TRBV6-3 to TRBJ2-2, with TRBD1 matching 9 bases. Germline assignment: CDR1 MNHEY and CDR2 SVGEGT. Trimming took 5 bases from V and 4 from J; bases not matched to a gene: 8. The CDR3 covers 16 residues. The CDR3 loop is CASSATGTGRTGELFF. In nucleotides, the CDR3 is TGTGCCAGCAGTGCCACCGGGACAGGGCGCACCGGGGAGCTGTTTTTT.

This chain uses TRBV5-4 with TRBJ2-5; no reliable D call. This CDR3 is 12 amino acids long. Germline lookup yields CDR1 SGHNT and CDR2 YYREEE (reference sequence). V was shortened by 3 bases and J by 3 bases, with 6 bases between the two germline ends. In DNA form, the CDR3 reads TGTGCCAGCAGCTCGCTAGAAGAGACCCAGTACTTC. Residues: CASSSLEETQYF.

This clone has just one count. This chain links TRBV7-9 with TRBJ1-1; 7 nucleotides align to TRBD1. This CDR3 contains 15 residues. Germline trimming cut 1 base from V and 6 bases from J; bases unmatched to any gene: 8. The germline CDR1 and CDR2 sequences are SEHNR and FQNEAQ (reference sequence). CDR3 sequence: CASSLGAGGNSEAFF. DNA for the CDR3: TGTGCCAGCAGCTTAGGCGCAGGGGGTAACTCTGAAGCTTTCTTT.

V and J are TRBV7-9 and TRBJ1-5; TRBD1 matches 11 bases. CDR3 length equals 15 residues. The germline gives CDR1 SEHNR, CDR2 FQNEAQ (reference sequence). The V gene end was trimmed by 0 bases and the J gene end by 7 bases; junction bases not matched to a gene: 2. CDR3 DNA: TGTGCCAGCAGCTTAGCGGACAGGGGGCAACAGCCCCAGCATTTT. Encoded protein: CASSLADRGQQPQHF.

A single count supports this clone. The chain links TRBV5-6 to TRBJ1-2, with 11 bases aligning to TRBD1. CDR1 and CDR2 (germline): SGHDT, YYEEEE. This CDR3 has 15 residues. V was clipped by 4 bases and J by 8 bases; unmatched bases: 10. CDR3 sequence reads: CASSVWTGGRRGYTF. The CDR3 DNA follows: TGTGCCAGCAGCGTATGGACAGGGGGCAGGAGAGGCTACACCTTC.

The chain couples TRBV7-9 to TRBJ2-7, with 10 bases that match TRBD1. Germline values: CDR1 SEHNR, CDR2 FQNEAQ (reference sequence). The CDR3 consists of 16 residues. The trim removed 7 bases at V and 4 bases at J, leaving 13 bases unmatched. CDR3 loop: CASTGIRQGARYEQYF. The CDR3 coding sequence is TGTGCCAGCACGGGAATCCGACAGGGGGCGCGGTACGAGCAGTACTTC.

The J gene is TRBJ1-6, the V gene TRBV27; 8 bases agree with TRBD1. V shed 10 bases, J shed 10 bases, and the junction held 12 bases outside the gene matches. Per the germline V gene, CDR1 is MNHEY and CDR2 is SMNVEV (reference sequence). The CDR3 spans 14 residues. This CDR3 is CATSMGTGGSPLHF. The CDR3 DNA reads TGTGCCACCAGCATGGGGACAGGAGGGTCACCCCTCCACTTT.

The chain's CDR3 is CASSFGGQQNTGELFF. In DNA, the CDR3 is TGTGCCAGCAGCTTCGGGGGACAGCAGAACACCGGGGAGCTGTTTTTT. The chain employs TRBV3-1 (or the pseudogene TRBV3-2) and TRBJ2-2; a possible D gene is TRBD1 (7 bases). V shed 5 bases and J shed 1 base, with 14 bases lying between them. The CDR3 loop spans 16 amino acids. Germline V gene sequence: CDR1 LGHDT, CDR2 YNNKEL (reference sequence).

V gene TRBV12-3 or TRBV12-4 combines with J gene TRBJ2-1; the D gene is possibly TRBD1 (7 bases). V lost 2 bases and J lost 9, with 8 bases in between. This CDR3 contains 12 residues. The CDR3 DNA is TGTGCCAGCAGTTTACAGGGGGGTGAGCAGTTCTTC. This sequence encodes CASSLQGGEQFF.

The gene calls are TRBV4-3 and TRBJ2-5; D perhaps matches TRBD1 (6 bases). This CDR3 comprises 18 residues. The germline V gene encodes CDR1 LGHNA and CDR2 YSLEER. V was shortened by 0 bases and J by 5 bases, with 22 bases between the two germline ends. The CDR3 spells CASSQEGVLGGRVETQYF. CDR3 nucleotides: TGCGCCAGCAGCCAAGAGGGTGTGCTAGGGGGACGGGTGGAGACCCAGTACTTC.

The chain links TRBV5-1 to TRBJ1-1; the D is unclear. The germline V gene has CDR1 SGHRS and CDR2 YFSETQ. Trimming cost V 0 bases and J 1 base, with 7 bases left between them. This CDR3 spans 14 amino acids. The CDR3 spells CASSLAGRNTEAFF. CDR3 bases: TGCGCCAGCAGCTTGGCGGGTAGGAACACTGAAGCTTTCTTT.

This chain links TRBV7-9 with TRBJ2-5, with D possibly being TRBD2 (6 bases). The CDR3 extends over 15 amino acids. Germline-derived CDR1 and CDR2 are SEHNR and FQNEAQ (reference sequence). Trimming cost V 5 bases and J 1 base, with 14 bases left between them. CDR3 residues: CASSPSDYLQETQYF. CDR3 sequence (DNA): TGTGCCAGCAGCCCCTCGGACTACCTCCAAGAGACCCAGTACTTC.

The rearrangement joins TRBV24-1 to TRBJ2-3, with 7 bases aligning to TRBD2. The CDR3 runs 16 residues. CDR1 and CDR2 (germline): KGHDR, SFDVKD. Trimming removed 4 bases from V and 0 bases from J; junction bases left unmatched: 6. The CDR3 DNA reads as TGTGCCACCAGTGAATCTGGTAGCGGGAGCACAGATACGCAGTATTTT. Amino acids: CATSESGSGSTDTQYF.

In this sample, this clone turned up once. The chain employs TRBV19 and TRBJ2-3; 11 nucleotides agree with TRBD1. In germline, CDR1 is LNHDA, CDR2 SQIVND (reference sequence). With 7 bases clipped from V and 0 bases from J, the junction kept 3 bases outside the gene matches. This CDR3 has 15 amino acids. CDR3 in amino acids: CASMDRGQSTDTQYF. DNA for the CDR3: TGTGCCAGTATGGACAGGGGGCAAAGCACAGATACGCAGTATTTT. Complete variable domain (other parts from reference TRBV19 and TRBJ2-3): DGGITQSPKYLFRKEGQNVTLSCEQNLNHDAMYWYRQDPGQGLRLIYYSQIVNDFQKGDIAEGYSVSREKKESFPLTVTSAQKNPTAFYLCASMDRGQSTDTQYFGPGTRLTVL.

This chain joins TRBV6-5 and TRBJ2-7; TRBD1 matches 7 bases. The germline V gene encodes CDR1 MNHEY and CDR2 SVGAGI. The CDR3 sequence is 13 residues long. Trimming cost V 6 bases and J 2 bases; bases outside gene matches: 4. Written as DNA, the CDR3 is TGTGCCAGCAGCCAGGGGGACACCTACGAGCAGTACTTC. Its protein is CASSQGDTYEQYF.

The V call is TRBV10-3, the J call TRBJ2-3; D remains unclear. CDR1 and CDR2 (germline): ENHRY, SYGVKD. V lost 4 bases to trimming and J lost 0 bases, with 5 bases between them. The length of the CDR3 is 13 residues. The DNA for the CDR3 is TGTGCCATCAGTGCCCCTAGCACAGATACGCAGTATTTT. This encodes CAISAPSTDTQYF.

This chain uses TRBV9 with TRBJ2-5; no reliable D call. This CDR3 has 14 amino acids. From germline, CDR1 is SGDLS and CDR2 YYNGEE. Trimming took off 4 bases at V and 4 bases at J, with 14 bases between the two ends. The CDR3 bases are TGTGCCAGCAGCCTATCAGCGCGGCGAGAGACCCAGTACTTC. This gives the protein CASSLSARRETQYF. Drawing the rest from reference TRBV9 and TRBJ2-5, the complete variable domain is DSGVTQTPKHLITATGQRVTLRCSPRSGDLSVYWYQQSLDQGLQFLIQYYNGEERAKGNILERFSAQQFPDLHSELNLSSLELGDSALYFCASSLSARRETQYFGPGTRLLVL.

The chain recombines TRBV6-5 with TRBJ2-1; tentative D call: TRBD2 (6 bases). This CDR3 region has 15 residues. The germline V and J ends were trimmed by 6 bases and 0 bases, with 12 bases remaining between them. The germline gives CDR1 MNHEY, CDR2 SVGAGI. This CDR3 is CASSLTRNSYNEQFF. The DNA for the CDR3 is TGTGCCAGCAGCCTGACTAGAAACTCCTACAATGAGCAGTTCTTC.

This sequence joins TRBV19 and TRBJ1-2; 8 positions agree with TRBD1. CDR3 size: 14 residues. Germline-derived CDR1 and CDR2 are LNHDA and SQIVND (reference sequence). V was pared by 5 bases and J by 7 bases, with 9 bases of the junction left unmatched. The CDR3 is CASSRQGAGGGYTF. The CDR3 DNA sequence: TGTGCCAGTAGTCGCCAGGGGGCCGGTGGTGGCTACACCTTC.

The chain uses TRBV11-3 and TRBJ2-5, with D maybe TRBD1 (5 bases). The V end was cut by 7 bases, the J end by 5 bases, with 20 bases between. CDR3 length equals 15 residues. Germline CDR1 reads SGHNT; CDR2 reads YENEEA. CDR3: CASKARGALIETQYF. The CDR3 DNA follows: TGTGCCAGCAAAGCTAGGGGCGCGCTGATCGAGACCCAGTACTTC.

The chain carries TRBV7-2 and TRBJ2-5, with D perhaps TRBD1 (6 bases). The CDR3 is 14 residues long. Trimming removed 4 bases from V and 6 bases from J, with 15 bases in between. Germline values: CDR1 SGHTA, CDR2 FQGNSA. The CDR3, as DNA: TGTGCCAGCAGCTCGGACAGCGGTTCCCAGACCCAGTACTTC. Its translation is CASSSDSGSQTQYF. Looking up the rest from reference TRBV7-2 and TRBJ2-5 gives the full variable domain: GAGVSQSPSNKVTEKGKDVELRCDPISGHTALYWYRQSLGQGLEFLIYFQGNSAPDKSGLPSDRFSAERTGGSVSTLTIQRTQQEDSAVYLCASSSDSGSQTQYFGPGTRLLVL.

The V and J genes are TRBV7-9 and TRBJ1-2, with 7 bases identical to TRBD1. V gave up 5 bases and J gave up 5 bases; unmatched junction bases: 5. CDR3 length equals 13 residues. In germline, CDR1 is SEHNR, CDR2 FQNEAQ (reference sequence). The CDR3 DNA is TGTGCCAGCAGCCCAGGGACAGCTTATGGCTACACCTTC. It encodes CASSPGTAYGYTF.